The 30 T cell receptor beta chains given below trace back to one sample, sequenced in a study of long-term antiretroviral therapy in people with HIV. Survey-level resolution applied to immunoSEQ assay v3.0. Some clones are missing from TCRdb's copy, which holds only in-frame ones; the method was immunoSEQ multiplex PCR. The data contain about 40,000 clones, roughly 90% of them singletons. This specimen consisted of unsorted PBMCs, obtained 1.2 years after starting antiretroviral therapy. Receptors were obtained from a woman in her forties or fifties with HIV.

V usage is TRBV18 and J usage is TRBJ1-3; D perhaps matches TRBD1 (5 bases). Trimming took 2 bases from V and 0 from J, leaving 5 bases between them. Germline CDR1 is KGHSH and CDR2 is LQKENI. This CDR3 comprises 14 residues. CDR3 in amino acids: CASSPGTSGNTIYF. The CDR3 DNA sequence: TGTGCCAGCTCACCAGGGACCTCTGGAAACACCATATATTTT.

CDR3 coding DNA: TGCGCCAGCAGTGAGCGGTCGCCTCAGGAGAGCTCCTACAATGAGCAGTTCTTC. Translated: CASSERSPQESSYNEQFF. The rearrangement uses TRBV10-2 and TRBJ2-1; D is undetermined. CDR1 is WSHSY and CDR2 is SAAADI in the germline V gene. This CDR3 has 18 residues. Trimming left V 2 bases short and J 0 bases short, with 17 bases between.

This clone is a singleton in its sample. The chain links TRBV5-1 to TRBJ2-7, with D tentatively TRBD2 (6 bases). The germline V gene has CDR1 SGHRS and CDR2 YFSETQ. V dropped 0 bases and J dropped 3 bases, with 16 bases sitting between them. This CDR3 has 16 amino acids. The CDR3 region has the DNA TGCGCCAGCAGCTTGGCCTGGGGGGACGAAGACTACGAGCAGTACTTC. It codes for CASSLAWGDEDYEQYF.

The chain joins TRBV11-2 to TRBJ2-3; 7 nucleotides agree with TRBD2. CDR1 and CDR2 (germline): SGHAT, FQNNGV. This CDR3 region has 14 residues. The J segment lost 2 bases and the V segment lost 4 bases, leaving 3 bases of the junction unmatched. The CDR3 protein is CASSSGGNTDTQYF. The CDR3 DNA is TGTGCCAGCAGCTCCGGGGGGAACACAGATACGCAGTATTTT.

This chain connects TRBV4-1 to TRBJ2-1, with 11 bases that match TRBD2. Germline lookup yields CDR1 MGHRA and CDR2 YSYEKL. Trimming took 1 base from V and 4 from J; bases not matched to a gene: 0. CDR3 length: 15 residues. This CDR3 reads CASSQVAGGYNEQFF. Written as DNA, the CDR3 is TGCGCCAGCAGCCAAGTAGCGGGGGGGTACAATGAGCAGTTCTTC.

The chain is built from TRBV19 and TRBJ1-5, with 9 bases aligning to TRBD1. The length of the CDR3 is 15 residues. The V and J ends lost 2 bases and 5 bases, in that order; junction bases with no gene match: 4. Per germline, CDR1 LNHDA and CDR2 SQIVND (reference sequence). CDR3 protein: CASSIMTGGHQPQHF. CDR3 bases: TGTGCCAGTAGTATAATGACAGGGGGACATCAGCCCCAGCATTTT.

The CDR3: CAISASGGNNEQFF. Written as DNA, the CDR3 is TGTGCCATCAGCGCTAGCGGGGGTAACAATGAGCAGTTCTTC. This chain uses TRBV10-3 with TRBJ2-1; 10 positions agree with TRBD2. The V segment lost 6 bases and the J segment 5 bases; nucleotides outside the gene matches: 4. The CDR3 is 14 residues long. Germline V gene data show CDR1 as ENHRY and CDR2 as SYGVKD.

There are a few counts of this clone. V and J are TRBV7-2 and TRBJ2-7, with D perhaps matching TRBD1 or TRBD2 (5 bases each). From germline, CDR1 is SGHTA and CDR2 FQGNSA. This CDR3 has 13 residues. V was pared by 4 bases and J by 4 bases, with 11 bases between. The CDR3 region has the DNA TGTGCCAGCAGCTCGGCCGGGGCGTACGAGCAGTACTTC. As protein: CASSSAGAYEQYF.

The J gene is TRBJ1-2, the V gene TRBV29-1; D uncertain. Germline CDR1 is SQVTM and CDR2 is ANQGSEA. Trimming stripped 4 bases from V and 12 bases from J, with 12 bases between. The CDR3 has 10 residues. The CDR3 region has the DNA TGCAGCGTTGGACCGGCGGATAACACCTTC. This translates into CSVGPADNTF.

The CDR3 DNA is TGCGCCAGCAGCCCCAGCGGGGGGGCCGATACGCAGTATTTT. This translates into CASSPSGGADTQYF. The chain couples TRBV4-1 to TRBJ2-3; 10 bases line up with TRBD2. Germline V CDR1 and CDR2: MGHRA, YSYEKL. There are 14 residues in the CDR3. V was pared by 4 bases and J by 6 bases, with 4 bases of the junction left unmatched.

The chain carries TRBV10-3 and TRBJ2-5, with D perhaps assigned TRBD1 or TRBD2 (6 bases each). The ends were cut back, 3 bases at V and 5 bases at J, with 16 bases in the middle. This CDR3 region has 15 residues. Germline V CDR1 and CDR2: ENHRY, SYGVKD. CDR3 in DNA: TGTGCCATCAGTGAAACGGGGGCAGTTGATGAGACCCAGTACTTC. Its translation: CAISETGAVDETQYF.

The V gene is TRBV9, the J gene TRBJ2-5; 7 positions match TRBD2. The V gene's germline CDR1 is SGDLS and CDR2 YYNGEE. After removal of 3 bases from V and 2 bases from J, the junction contained 16 bases not matched to a gene. This CDR3 has 18 residues. The CDR3 loop is CASSENPFGGGDQETQYF. CDR3 nucleotides: TGTGCCAGCAGCGAAAACCCCTTCGGCGGGGGAGATCAAGAGACCCAGTACTTC.

This clone was observed a single time. The rearrangement uses TRBV5-4 and TRBJ1-2; tentative D call: TRBD1 (5 bases). The CDR3 consists of 13 residues. V lost 4 bases, J lost 8 bases, and 15 bases lay in between. Germline V CDR1 and CDR2: SGHNT, YYREEE (reference sequence). The CDR3 loop reads CASSILPDNGYTF. Here the CDR3 DNA reads TGTGCCAGCAGCATATTACCGGACAACGGCTACACCTTC. The full variable domain, rest sourced from reference TRBV5-4 and TRBJ1-2, is ETGVTQSPTHLIKTRGQQVTLRCSSQSGHNTVSWYQQALGQGPQFIFQYYREEENGRGNFPPRFSGLQFPNYSSELNVNALELDDSALYLCASSILPDNGYTFGSGTRLTVV.

CDR3 DNA sequence: TGTGCCTGGACGGAACTGGGGGTCTATAATTCACCCCTCCACTTT. Amino acid sequence: CAWTELGVYNSPLHF. The chain employs TRBV30 and TRBJ1-6; a possible D gene is TRBD1 (5 bases). V lost 4 bases, J lost 3 bases, and 13 bases lay in between. The CDR3 spans 15 residues. The germline gives CDR1 GTSNPN, CDR2 SVGIG (reference sequence).

The genes are TRBV6-4 and TRBJ1-2, with 8 bases fitting TRBD1. The junction had 12 bases not matched to a gene; V was cut back by 1 base and J by 5 bases. CDR1 is MRHNA, CDR2 SNTAGT, per germline. There are 17 residues in the CDR3. This CDR3 is CASSDLKGQAESYGYTF. Written as DNA, the CDR3 is TGTGCCAGCAGTGACTTGAAGGGACAGGCGGAATCATATGGCTACACCTTC.

This clone was counted only a few times. The V and J genes are TRBV7-2 and TRBJ1-1; no clear D gene. Per germline, CDR1 SGHTA and CDR2 FQGNSA. The CDR3 spans 15 residues. Trimming took 5 bases from V and 0 from J, leaving 13 bases between them. CDR3 region: CASSLYRTVNTEAFF. The CDR3 nucleotides read TGTGCCAGCAGCCTTTACCGGACGGTGAACACTGAAGCTTTCTTT.

The V call is TRBV5-6, the J call TRBJ1-3; D not certain. CDR1 and CDR2 (germline): SGHDT, YYEEEE. The CDR3 is 16 residues long. V was shortened by 0 bases and J by 4 bases, with 14 bases between the two germline ends. The CDR3 reads CASSLGGFRAGNTIYF. Here the CDR3 DNA reads TGTGCCAGCAGCTTGGGTGGCTTTAGGGCCGGAAACACCATATATTTT.

The chain recombines TRBV6-5 with TRBJ1-1; 9 bases match TRBD1. CDR3 length: 15 amino acids. V gave up 6 bases and J gave up 6 bases; unmatched junction bases: 11. Per the germline V gene, CDR1 is MNHEY and CDR2 is SVGAGI. CDR3 loop: CASSLGTGKISEAFF. CDR3 DNA: TGTGCCAGCAGCTTAGGGACAGGGAAGATATCTGAAGCTTTCTTT.

The rearrangement uses TRBV6-1 and TRBJ2-5, with D perhaps TRBD1 or TRBD2 (6 bases each). The V end lost 2 bases, the J end lost 4 bases, and 20 bases lay between the germline ends. The CDR3 length is 17 residues. The germline gives CDR1 MNHNS, CDR2 SASEGT. DNA for the CDR3: TGTGCCAGCAGTGAAAATCGGGGGACATCGCTTTCAGAGACCCAGTACTTC. Encoded protein: CASSENRGTSLSETQYF.

This clone has only one observation. The chain has TRBV5-8 and TRBJ1-3; D call uncertain. Trimming took 0 bases from V and 2 from J, leaving 6 bases between them. Germline loops: CDR1 SGHTS, CDR2 YDEGEE. The CDR3 spans 14 residues. CDR3 in DNA: TGTGCCAGCAGCTTGGGGCTCCCTGGAAACACCATATATTTT. Protein: CASSLGLPGNTIYF.

The chain employs TRBV9 and TRBJ1-3; D gene unclear. The CDR3 is made up of 15 amino acids. The germline V and J ends were trimmed by 0 bases and 0 bases, with 7 bases remaining between them. Germline assignment: CDR1 SGDLS and CDR2 YYNGEE. The CDR3 spells CASSVVPDSGNTIYF. The DNA for the CDR3 is TGTGCCAGCAGCGTAGTCCCAGACTCTGGAAACACCATATATTTT.

The rearrangement uses TRBV7-9 and TRBJ1-2; 8 nucleotides match TRBD1. The V gene's germline CDR1 is SEHNR and CDR2 FQNEAQ (reference sequence). With V trimmed by 5 bases and J by 2 bases, 16 bases remained unmatched. This CDR3 comprises 18 residues. The CDR3 spells CASSIYPGQVPRNYGYTF. CDR3 DNA sequence: TGTGCCAGCAGCATATACCCGGGACAGGTACCTCGCAACTATGGCTACACCTTC.

The chain combines TRBV12-5 with TRBJ1-5; D gene uncertain. Germline V gene sequence: CDR1 LGHNT, CDR2 FRNRAP. Trimming removed 2 bases from V and 3 bases from J, with 2 bases in between. The CDR3 length is 12 residues. CDR3 sequence: CASGLPNQPQHF. The CDR3, as DNA: TGTGCTAGTGGTTTGCCCAATCAGCCCCAGCATTTT.

This chain joins TRBV9 and TRBJ1-1; TRBD1 might be the D (6 bases). V dropped 2 bases and J dropped 6 bases, with 11 bases sitting between them. Per the germline V gene, CDR1 is SGDLS and CDR2 is YYNGEE. This CDR3 spans 13 amino acids. The CDR3 protein is CASSVTGSAEAFF. CDR3 coding DNA: TGTGCCAGCAGCGTTACAGGGAGTGCTGAAGCTTTCTTT.

V and J are TRBV9 and TRBJ1-3, with a weak D call TRBD1 (6 bases). Per germline, CDR1 SGDLS and CDR2 YYNGEE. This CDR3 is 15 amino acids long. V dropped 4 bases and J dropped 3 bases, with 14 bases sitting between them. CDR3 nucleotides: TGTGCCAGCAGCCCCGGGGGGGCGGATGGAAACACCATATATTTT. It yields the protein CASSPGGADGNTIYF.

CDR3 coding DNA: TGCGCCAGCAGCTTGGCGGGGACGTCGGACTATGGCTACACCTTC. Translating it yields CASSLAGTSDYGYTF. The chain is built from TRBV5-1 and TRBJ1-2; tentatively, D is TRBD1 (5 bases). The CDR3 totals 15 residues. Germline values: CDR1 SGHRS, CDR2 YFSETQ. Trimming pared 0 bases from V and 3 bases from J, leaving 12 bases between.

The chain is built from TRBV7-9 and TRBJ1-1; D unclear. This CDR3 is 11 amino acids long. From germline, CDR1 is SEHNR and CDR2 FQNEAQ (reference sequence). The V end lost 11 bases, the J end lost 1 base, and 8 bases lay between the germline ends. DNA of the CDR3: TGTGCCGGTTACAGGAACACTGAAGCTTTCTTT. Translation: CAGYRNTEAFF.

This clone was seen a single time. This chain uses TRBV2 with TRBJ2-1; 8 positions match TRBD1. The CDR3 runs 14 residues. Germline trimming cut 6 bases from V and 9 bases from J; bases unmatched to any gene: 10. Germline lookup yields CDR1 SNHLY and CDR2 FYNNEI. CDR3 coding DNA: TGTGCCAGCAGAGACAGGGGCCAGTCCGGTGAGCAGTTCTTC. Translating it yields CASRDRGQSGEQFF.

This chain joins TRBV5-4 and TRBJ2-2, with 8 bases fitting TRBD2. The CDR3 contains 16 residues. CDR1 is SGHNT, CDR2 YYREEE, per germline (reference sequence). V shed 4 bases, J shed 10 bases, and the junction held 15 bases outside the gene matches. In DNA form, the CDR3 reads TGTGCCAGCAGCCAAGGGGGGACTAGTGATATCGCGGAGCTGTTTTTT. This sequence encodes CASSQGGTSDIAELFF.

This chain connects TRBV30 to TRBJ1-5; a possible D gene is TRBD1 (5 bases). This CDR3 has 16 residues. Germline V CDR1 and CDR2: GTSNPN, SVGIG (reference sequence). Trimming stripped 1 base from V and 3 bases from J, with 16 bases between. The CDR3 protein is CAWSEAGKTHNQPQHF. CDR3 in DNA: TGTGCCTGGAGTGAAGCAGGGAAAACTCACAATCAGCCCCAGCATTTT. The complete variable domain, with remaining parts taken from reference TRBV30 and TRBJ1-5, reads SQTIHQWPATLVQPVGSPLSLECTVEGTSNPNLYWYRQAAGRGLQLLFYSVGIGQISSEVPQNLSASRPQDRQFILSSKKLLLSDSGFYLCAWSEAGKTHNQPQHFGDGTRLSIL.